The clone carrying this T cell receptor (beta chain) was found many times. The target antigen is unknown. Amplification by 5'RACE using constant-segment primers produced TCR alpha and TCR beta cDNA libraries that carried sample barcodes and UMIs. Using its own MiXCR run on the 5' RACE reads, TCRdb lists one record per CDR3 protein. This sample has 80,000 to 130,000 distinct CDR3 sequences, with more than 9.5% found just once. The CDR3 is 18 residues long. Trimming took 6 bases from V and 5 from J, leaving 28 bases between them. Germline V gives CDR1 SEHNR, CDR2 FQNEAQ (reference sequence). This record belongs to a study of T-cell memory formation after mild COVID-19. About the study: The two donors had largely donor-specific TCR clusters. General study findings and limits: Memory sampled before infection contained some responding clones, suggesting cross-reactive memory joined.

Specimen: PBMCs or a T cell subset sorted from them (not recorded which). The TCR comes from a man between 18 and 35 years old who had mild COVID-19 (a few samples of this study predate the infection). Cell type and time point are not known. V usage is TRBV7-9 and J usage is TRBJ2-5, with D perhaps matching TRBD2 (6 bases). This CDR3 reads CASRGGARGSTGGETQYF. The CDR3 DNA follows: TGTGCCAGCAGAGGAGGCGCCCGGGGTTCCACAGGAGGGGAGACCCAGTACTTC.